This T cell receptor (beta chain) was sequenced during a study of cytotoxic CD8 clonotypes in ibrutinib-treated CLL. Background on the study: Under twelve relapsed/refractory, roughly 15 treatment-naive; roughly 18 IGHV unmutated. The study's findings and limits: Treatment left the uncommon public clonotypes either contracted or stable in frequency. Measured clonality at baseline was greater than in age-matched healthy donors and tracked with circulating CD8+ T-cell counts.

Germline lookup yields CDR1 SQVTM and CDR2 ANQGSEA. This CDR3 spans 11 amino acids. With 7 bases removed from V and 6 bases from J, the gap between germline ends came to 12 bases. This clone was seen only a few times. Its matching antigen is unknown. Investigators sought sequencing depths of between 1 in 200,000 and 1 in 1 million T cells. Using immunoSEQ multiplex PCR, the repertoire was profiled, and TCRdb retains in-frame clones only, with some absent. The table records 270,000 or so clones, around 69% of them present only once. V is TRBV29-1 and J is TRBJ1-2; no clear D. The TCR sequence derives from a human donor with chronic lymphocytic leukemia. The source was PBMCs, collected at disease progression, from a patient treated with ibrutinib. CDR3 nucleotides: TGCAGCGCCCAGGCAGCGGATGGCTACACCTTC. It codes for CSAQAADGYTF.